These T cell receptor beta chains were read from a single sample in a study of PD-1 blockade in classical Hodgkin lymphoma. Data came from immunoSEQ multiplex PCR; TCRdb stores just in-frame clones and leaves some out. The table shows more than 85,000 clones, with 80% to 95% occurring only once. This specimen consisted of peripheral blood mononuclear cells (PBMCs), obtained before the second cycle of nivolumab. These receptors originate from a human donor with classical Hodgkin lymphoma. Each CDR3 is given with its conserved first and last residue. Fields, in order: V gene, J gene, D gene, clone size, CDR3 protein, CDR3 DNA. D genes are given only for firm matches. Clone size is shown for a subset of rows, as once, few, many or a class of expanded clone.

v_call: TRBV2
j_call: TRBJ1-1
d_call: NA
clone_size: NA
cdr3_aa: CASSGKRPGLAEAFF
cdr3_nt: TGTGCCAGCAGTGGAAAAAGACCGGGACTTGCTGAAGCTTTCTTT

v_call: TRBV29-1
j_call: TRBJ2-1
d_call: NA
clone_size: NA
cdr3_aa: CSVASSYANEQFF
cdr3_nt: TGCAGCGTTGCCTCTAGCTACGCGAATGAGCAGTTCTTC

v_call: TRBV5-4
j_call: TRBJ1-1
d_call: NA
clone_size: NA
cdr3_aa: CASSLSGRYTEAFF
cdr3_nt: TGTGCCAGCAGCTTGTCCGGCCGGTACACTGAAGCTTTCTTT

v_call: TRBV15
j_call: TRBJ1-1
d_call: NA
clone_size: few
cdr3_aa: CATSRGWNTEAFF
cdr3_nt: TGTGCCACCAGCAGAGGTTGGAACACTGAAGCTTTCTTT

v_call: TRBV6-4
j_call: TRBJ2-2
d_call: TRBD2
clone_size: NA
cdr3_aa: CASSDSSSIGLAGTGELFF
cdr3_nt: TGTGCCAGCAGTGACTCAAGCAGCATAGGACTAGCGGGGACCGGGGAGCTGTTTTTT

v_call: TRBV30
j_call: TRBJ2-4
d_call: NA
clone_size: once
cdr3_aa: CAWKGYENIQYF
cdr3_nt: TGTGCCTGGAAGGGGTACGAAAACATTCAGTACTTC

v_call: TRBV11-2
j_call: TRBJ2-7
d_call: NA
clone_size: NA
cdr3_aa: CASSPRWAGETYEQYF
cdr3_nt: TGTGCCAGCAGCCCCCGGTGGGCAGGGGAAACCTACGAGCAGTACTTC

v_call: TRBV2
j_call: TRBJ2-2
d_call: NA
clone_size: NA
cdr3_aa: CASRRGPSNTGELFF
cdr3_nt: TGTGCCAGCAGGCGGGGGCCCAGTAACACCGGGGAGCTGTTTTTT

v_call: TRBV30
j_call: TRBJ1-5
d_call: NA
clone_size: few
cdr3_aa: CAWSVGINQPQHF
cdr3_nt: TGTGCCTGGAGTGTAGGGATAAATCAGCCCCAGCATTTT

v_call: TRBV28
j_call: TRBJ1-1
d_call: NA
clone_size: NA
cdr3_aa: CASTPGTDDTEAFF
cdr3_nt: TGTGCCAGCACCCCAGGGACGGATGACACTGAAGCTTTCTTT

v_call: TRBV4-1
j_call: TRBJ1-3
d_call: NA
clone_size: NA
cdr3_aa: CASSQRVGGGSFTIYF
cdr3_nt: TGCGCCAGCAGCCAAAGGGTTGGAGGGGGGTCTTTCACCATATATTTT

v_call: TRBV7-6
j_call: TRBJ1-2
d_call: TRBD1
clone_size: NA
cdr3_aa: CASSPRTGDNYGYTF
cdr3_nt: TGTGCCAGCAGCCCTAGGACAGGGGACAACTATGGCTACACCTTC

v_call: TRBV6-4
j_call: TRBJ2-2
d_call: NA
clone_size: once
cdr3_aa: CASSDLNTGELFF
cdr3_nt: TGTGCCAGCAGTGACTTGAACACCGGGGAGCTGTTTTTT

v_call: TRBV28
j_call: TRBJ1-5
d_call: NA
clone_size: NA
cdr3_aa: CASTILEPSSNQPQHF
cdr3_nt: TGTGCCAGCACAATTCTTGAGCCGAGTAGCAATCAGCCCCAGCATTTT

v_call: TRBV6-1
j_call: TRBJ2-2
d_call: NA
clone_size: NA
cdr3_aa: CASSQGSSLRGWNTGELFF
cdr3_nt: TGTGCCAGCAGTCAAGGATCCAGCCTCCGGGGGTGGAACACCGGGGAGCTGTTTTTT

v_call: TRBV6-6
j_call: TRBJ2-5
d_call: TRBD2
clone_size: NA
cdr3_aa: CASSYSGSRETQYF
cdr3_nt: TGTGCCAGCAGTTACAGCGGGAGCCGAGAGACCCAGTACTTC

v_call: TRBV27
j_call: TRBJ2-7
d_call: TRBD2
clone_size: once
cdr3_aa: CASSSDRAGDYEQYF
cdr3_nt: TGTGCCAGCAGTTCCGATAGAGCGGGGGACTACGAGCAGTACTTC

v_call: TRBV27
j_call: TRBJ2-7
d_call: TRBD2
clone_size: few
cdr3_aa: CASRTGLATYEQYF
cdr3_nt: TGTGCCAGCAGGACGGGACTAGCTACCTACGAGCAGTACTTC

v_call: TRBV5-1
j_call: TRBJ2-2
d_call: TRBD1
clone_size: NA
cdr3_aa: CASSVRDRGTGELFF
cdr3_nt: TGCGCCAGCAGCGTCCGGGACAGGGGCACCGGGGAGCTGTTTTTT

v_call: TRBV27
j_call: TRBJ2-7
d_call: NA
clone_size: NA
cdr3_aa: CASSFRGYQQYF
cdr3_nt: TGTGCCAGCAGTTTCCGGGGCTACCAGCAGTACTTC

v_call: TRBV4-1
j_call: TRBJ2-2
d_call: TRBD1
clone_size: NA
cdr3_aa: CASSQGTGVAGELFF
cdr3_nt: TGCGCCAGCAGCCAAGGGACAGGGGTCGCCGGGGAGCTGTTTTTT

v_call: TRBV11-1
j_call: TRBJ1-3
d_call: NA
clone_size: NA
cdr3_aa: CASSLPGRFSGNTIYF
cdr3_nt: TGTGCCAGCAGCTTGCCGGGACGCTTCTCTGGAAACACCATATATTTT

v_call: TRBV5-1
j_call: TRBJ2-3
d_call: TRBD2
clone_size: NA
cdr3_aa: CASSKGLAGLEDTQYF
cdr3_nt: TGCGCCAGCAGCAAAGGACTAGCGGGATTGGAAGATACGCAGTATTTT

v_call: TRBV27
j_call: TRBJ1-3
d_call: NA
clone_size: NA
cdr3_aa: CASSLLGSGNTIYF
cdr3_nt: TGTGCCAGCAGTTTATTAGGGTCAGGAAACACCATATATTTT

v_call: TRBV29-1
j_call: TRBJ1-1
d_call: NA
clone_size: NA
cdr3_aa: CSVPHRRPNTEAFF
cdr3_nt: TGCAGCGTCCCCCACAGGAGGCCGAACACTGAAGCTTTCTTT

v_call: TRBV9
j_call: TRBJ2-3
d_call: NA
clone_size: NA
cdr3_aa: CASSASGTIDTQYF
cdr3_nt: TGTGCCAGCAGCGCCTCCGGGACAATAGATACGCAGTATTTT

v_call: TRBV10-3
j_call: TRBJ1-2
d_call: TRBD1
clone_size: few
cdr3_aa: CAISPGQENYGYTF
cdr3_nt: TGTGCCATCAGCCCGGGACAGGAAAACTATGGCTACACCTTC

v_call: TRBV14
j_call: TRBJ2-5
d_call: NA
clone_size: NA
cdr3_aa: CASSPWASETQYF
cdr3_nt: TGTGCCAGCAGCCCCTGGGCGTCAGAGACCCAGTACTTC

v_call: TRBV15
j_call: TRBJ2-3
d_call: NA
clone_size: NA
cdr3_aa: CATSSEGRGWTDTQYF
cdr3_nt: TGTGCCACCAGCAGCGAAGGGAGGGGGTGGACAGATACGCAGTATTTT

v_call: TRBV29-1
j_call: TRBJ2-3
d_call: NA
clone_size: NA
cdr3_aa: CSVEPPGRTDTQYF
cdr3_nt: TGCAGCGTTGAACCCCCTGGGAGGACAGATACGCAGTATTTT

v_call: TRBV6-5
j_call: TRBJ1-1
d_call: TRBD1
clone_size: once
cdr3_aa: CASSYRTGGTEAFF
cdr3_nt: TGTGCCAGCAGTTATCGGACAGGGGGCACTGAAGCTTTCTTT

v_call: TRBV10-3
j_call: TRBJ2-1
d_call: TRBD1
clone_size: NA
cdr3_aa: CAFSGTGSYNEQFF
cdr3_nt: TGTGCCTTTTCCGGGACAGGGTCCTACAATGAGCAGTTCTTC

v_call: TRBV15
j_call: TRBJ2-1
d_call: TRBD2
clone_size: NA
cdr3_aa: CATSREKSSGDRQFF
cdr3_nt: TGTGCCACCAGCAGAGAGAAATCTAGCGGGGACCGGCAGTTCTTC

v_call: TRBV18
j_call: TRBJ2-1
d_call: TRBD2
clone_size: NA
cdr3_aa: CASSLATPKTSGSSRNEQFF
cdr3_nt: TGTGCCAGCTCACTCGCAACCCCCAAGACTAGCGGGAGTAGTAGGAATGAGCAGTTCTTC

v_call: TRBV9
j_call: TRBJ1-1
d_call: NA
clone_size: NA
cdr3_aa: CASSPSTGSF
cdr3_nt: TGTGCCAGCAGCCCCTCAACCGGGTCCTTT

v_call: TRBV11-2
j_call: TRBJ2-7
d_call: NA
clone_size: NA
cdr3_aa: CASTRGAYEQYF
cdr3_nt: TGTGCCAGCACCCGCGGAGCCTACGAGCAGTACTTC

v_call: TRBV5-1
j_call: TRBJ2-1
d_call: NA
clone_size: NA
cdr3_aa: CASSLEGHEQFF
cdr3_nt: TGCGCCAGCAGCTTGGAAGGACATGAGCAGTTCTTC

v_call: TRBV2
j_call: TRBJ1-2
d_call: TRBD1
clone_size: NA
cdr3_aa: CASSSQGAGYTF
cdr3_nt: TGTGCCAGCAGTTCTCAGGGGGCGGGCTACACCTTC

v_call: TRBV5-6
j_call: TRBJ1-1
d_call: NA
clone_size: NA
cdr3_aa: CASSAGEGTEAFF
cdr3_nt: TGTGCCAGCAGCGCAGGGGAGGGGACTGAAGCTTTCTTT

v_call: TRBV15
j_call: TRBJ2-3
d_call: NA
clone_size: NA
cdr3_aa: CATSRDGGSTDTQYF
cdr3_nt: TGTGCCACCAGCAGAGATGGCGGGAGCACAGATACGCAGTATTTT

v_call: TRBV7-9
j_call: TRBJ1-2
d_call: NA
clone_size: NA
cdr3_aa: CASSPPPRGRLRSYGYTF
cdr3_nt: TGTGCCAGCAGCCCGCCGCCGAGAGGCAGGCTCCGTAGCTATGGCTACACCTTC

v_call: TRBV25-1
j_call: TRBJ1-1
d_call: NA
clone_size: few
cdr3_aa: CASGLGRSTEAFF
cdr3_nt: TGTGCCAGCGGACTAGGACGTAGCACTGAAGCTTTCTTT

v_call: TRBV2
j_call: TRBJ2-7
d_call: NA
clone_size: NA
cdr3_aa: CASSELRSGEQYF
cdr3_nt: TGTGCCAGCAGTGAACTGAGGTCGGGCGAGCAGTACTTC

v_call: TRBV28
j_call: TRBJ1-5
d_call: NA
clone_size: few
cdr3_aa: CATGGSSNQPQHF
cdr3_nt: TGTGCCACCGGGGGTTCCAGCAATCAGCCCCAGCATTTT

v_call: TRBV5-4
j_call: TRBJ1-1
d_call: NA
clone_size: NA
cdr3_aa: CASSLPPLGDTEAFF
cdr3_nt: TGTGCCAGCAGCTTGCCCCCGCTGGGCGATACTGAAGCTTTCTTT

v_call: TRBV6-8
j_call: TRBJ2-2
d_call: TRBD2
clone_size: NA
cdr3_aa: CASGYRLAGVSTGELFF
cdr3_nt: TGTGCCAGCGGATACCGACTAGCGGGAGTATCCACCGGGGAGCTGTTTTTT

v_call: TRBV19
j_call: TRBJ2-3
d_call: TRBD2
clone_size: NA
cdr3_aa: CASTGTSGVTDTQYF
cdr3_nt: TGTGCCAGTACCGGGACTAGCGGGGTCACAGATACGCAGTATTTT

v_call: TRBV5-1
j_call: TRBJ1-6
d_call: TRBD1
clone_size: NA
cdr3_aa: CASSLASGQGNSPLHF
cdr3_nt: TGCGCCAGCAGCTTGGCATCGGGACAGGGGAATTCACCCCTCCACTTT

v_call: TRBV2
j_call: TRBJ2-1
d_call: NA
clone_size: NA
cdr3_aa: CASSEGLVGEQFF
cdr3_nt: TGTGCCAGCAGTGAGGGGCTAGTAGGTGAGCAGTTCTTC

v_call: TRBV4-1
j_call: TRBJ2-7
d_call: TRBD1
clone_size: NA
cdr3_aa: CASSQDSQGTGKTYEQYF
cdr3_nt: TGCGCCAGCAGCCAAGACTCTCAGGGGACAGGGAAGACCTACGAGCAGTACTTC

v_call: TRBV7-9
j_call: TRBJ1-1
d_call: NA
clone_size: NA
cdr3_aa: CASSSMGAHTEAFF
cdr3_nt: TGTGCCAGCAGCTCGATGGGGGCCCACACTGAAGCTTTCTTT

v_call: TRBV19
j_call: TRBJ2-7
d_call: NA
clone_size: NA
cdr3_aa: CASKRQPSSYEQYF
cdr3_nt: TGTGCCAGTAAGCGGCAGCCAAGCTCCTACGAGCAGTACTTC

v_call: TRBV7-9
j_call: TRBJ1-5
d_call: NA
clone_size: NA
cdr3_aa: CASSPKSNQPQHF
cdr3_nt: TGTGCCAGCAGCCCCAAATCCAATCAGCCCCAGCATTTT

v_call: TRBV5-6
j_call: TRBJ2-2
d_call: NA
clone_size: NA
cdr3_aa: CASSLGYNTGELFF
cdr3_nt: TGTGCCAGCAGCTTGGGATACAACACCGGGGAGCTGTTTTTT

v_call: TRBV9
j_call: TRBJ2-2
d_call: TRBD1
clone_size: NA
cdr3_aa: CASSVKNRGPGELFF
cdr3_nt: TGTGCCAGCAGCGTCAAGAACAGGGGACCCGGGGAGCTGTTTTTT

v_call: TRBV2
j_call: TRBJ1-5
d_call: NA
clone_size: few
cdr3_aa: CASSEPGDYSNQPQHF
cdr3_nt: TGTGCCAGCAGTGAGCCAGGGGACTATAGCAATCAGCCCCAGCATTTT

v_call: TRBV5-8
j_call: TRBJ2-3
d_call: NA
clone_size: NA
cdr3_aa: CASLGTFFRTQYF
cdr3_nt: TGTGCCAGCCTAGGGACTTTTTTCAGGACGCAGTATTTT